A single T cell receptor beta chain is shown here with its context. Its antigen is still unknown. No base quality values were provided; no much bigger clone lies one nucleotide off. From the cysteine through the valine, the CDR3 covers 14 amino acids. Only the CDR3 region is kept as DNA, spanning 42 bases read in frame from base 1. In the germline V gene (reference sequence), CDR1 corresponds to MNHNY and CDR2 to SVGAGI. Trimming leaves V shorter by 5 bases and J shorter by 1 base, with the junction holding 4 bases beyond the gene matches. Each collaborating institution followed its own protocols to collect whole blood in K2EDTA tubes. Collaborator samples were shipped for TCRbeta analysis as frozen whole blood, isolated PBMCs, or DNA extracted from either sample type. These data come from a study of blood T cell repertoires in COVID-19 (dated by TCRdb to the early 2020s). Describing the broader study: Collaborator samples came from the United States, Italy and Spain and covered acute and convalescent phases of COVID-19. Sample metadata almost always included a de-identified subject ID, COVID-19 status, age in years and sex. Deeply sampled blood TCRbeta repertoires from subjects exposed to, actively infected with, or recovered from COVID-19 were included in the dataset. A freely available public database, intended as a resource for researchers studying the immune response to SARS-CoV-2, is where the repertoires were released. The samples were drawn from the first 160 participants of the ongoing ImmuneRACE study and from 950 to 1,500 subjects provided by 6 global collaborators. The material from the prospective study consisted of cDNA or gDNA derived from T cells, B-cell-depleted T cells, or PBMCs. Where available, HLA class I and class II types were taken from metadata supplied by the sample provider and were not determined by assay-based typing. What the authors observed across the whole study: Clinical and demographic metadata were provided uncurated, with the amount varying by source and participant.

The immunoSEQ Assay, a bias-controlled multiplex PCR, was used to amplify TCRbeta CDR3 regions from genomic DNA. In the authors' own workflow: The number of nucleated cells in each sample was estimated by amplification of reference gene primers within the assay. Sequence reads were collapsed and filtered to measure the absolute abundance of every unique TCRbeta CDR3 rearrangement. For each sample, productive Simpson clonality was calculated by taking the square root of Simpson's diversity index across productive rearrangements. This is the immuneACCESS table as TCRdb keeps it, with only in-frame sequences that have V and J called. A part of the clones is gone; compared with another copy, unresolved V genes explain less than half, and the rest is unexplained. V and J calls and clone size come straight from that table; D and trimming were deduced from the DNA. Present in this sample are about 100,000 clones, roughly 90% of which were seen just once. The ten largest clones capture around 2.1% of the sample.

This clonotype originated in a man aged 45-65 years with active COVID-19. The sequenced material came from peripheral blood. Rearrangement joined TRBV6-6 to TRBJ2-7; the junction holds 8 bases that match TRBD2. CDR3 sequence: CASSTSGGSYEQYV. The bases are TGTGCCAGCAGTACCAGCGGGGGTTCCTACGAGCAGTACGTC.